A selection of T cell receptor beta chains follows, all from one sample in a study of blood T cell repertoires in COVID-19. The data were produced by immunoSEQ multiplex PCR, yet TCRdb's version contains in-frame clones alone and is incomplete. This sample has 55,000 to 75,000 clones, with roughly 90% found just once. Sequencing was done on a sample of peripheral blood. These receptors were obtained from a man in his fifties or sixties with acute or convalescent COVID-19. CDR3s include the opening cysteine and the closing phenylalanine or tryptophan. The D gene is left open where the match is weak. Where a row states a size, it is once, few, many or the class of an expanded clone; other rows omit it.

d_gene,len,j_gene,v_gene,abundance,CDR3aa,CDR3nt
TRBD1,15,TRBJ2-5,TRBV13,NA,CASSTTGGPGQTQYF,TGTGCCAGCAGCACGACAGGGGGGCCGGGTCAGACCCAGTACTTC
NA,14,TRBJ1-6,TRBV2,NA,CASGSGVPNSPLHF,TGTGCCAGCGGCTCGGGGGTTCCTAATTCACCCCTCCACTTT
NA,15,TRBJ2-2,TRBV3-1/TRBV3-2,few,CASSPSGANTGELFF,TGTGCCAGCAGCCCTTCGGGGGCGAACACCGGGGAGCTGTTTTTT
NA,14,TRBJ2-2,TRBV30,NA,CACIRFANTGELFF,TGTGCCTGTATCCGGTTCGCGAACACCGGGGAGCTGTTTTTT
TRBD2,16,TRBJ2-3,TRBV6-5,NA,CASSYWGGGGTDTQYF,TGTGCCAGCAGTTACTGGGGCGGGGGGGGCACAGATACGCAGTATTTT
TRBD1,14,TRBJ1-1,TRBV6-1,NA,CASSEWTGNTEAFF,TGTGCCAGCAGTGAATGGACAGGGAATACTGAAGCTTTCTTT
TRBD1,13,TRBJ2-5,TRBV2,NA,CASRDRSQETQYF,TGTGCCAGCAGGGACAGGTCCCAAGAGACCCAGTACTTC
TRBD1,15,TRBJ2-7,TRBV13,once,CASSLRSRGPYEQYF,TGTGCCAGCAGCTTACGAAGCAGGGGGCCATACGAGCAGTACTTC
TRBD2,10,TRBJ2-3,TRBV10-1,NA,CASTTSTKYF,TGCGCCAGCACGACTAGCACGAAGTATTTT
NA,12,TRBJ2-7,TRBV5-1,once,CASSLDIREQYF,TGCGCCAGCAGCTTGGACATCCGCGAGCAGTACTTC
NA,13,TRBJ1-6,TRBV30,once,CAWKAGFNSPLHF,TGTGCCTGGAAGGCAGGGTTTAATTCACCCCTCCACTTT
TRBD2,15,TRBJ2-1,TRBV19,NA,CASSIPAGGRDEQFF,TGTGCCAGTAGTATACCAGCGGGGGGCCGGGATGAGCAGTTCTTC
NA,14,TRBJ1-1,TRBV5-1,NA,CASSSLVMNTEAFF,TGCGCCAGCAGCTCACTAGTCATGAACACTGAAGCTTTCTTT
NA,12,TRBJ1-2,TRBV29-1,NA,CSVETSNYGYTF,TGCAGCGTTGAAACCAGTAACTATGGCTACACCTTC
TRBD2,14,TRBJ2-7,TRBV6-2/TRBV6-3,NA,CASSYGTSAYEQYF,TGTGCCAGCAGTTACGGGACTAGCGCCTACGAGCAGTACTTC
TRBD1,17,TRBJ2-4,TRBV11-2,NA,CASSPRQGQLAKNIQYF,TGTGCCAGCAGCCCGCGACAGGGACAGCTAGCCAAAAACATTCAGTACTTC
NA,11,TRBJ2-1,TRBV20-1,NA,CSARKTEGQFF,TGCAGTGCTAGAAAGACAGAAGGTCAGTTCTTC
NA,13,TRBJ1-1,TRBV27,NA,CASSYRRNTEAFF,TGTGCCAGCAGTTATAGAAGGAACACTGAAGCTTTCTTT
TRBD1,12,TRBJ1-1,TRBV2,NA,CASSADRVEAFF,TGTGCCAGCAGCGCGGACAGGGTTGAAGCTTTCTTT
TRBD2,21,TRBJ2-3,TRBV4-2,NA,CASSLLLGVGRRETSTDTQYF,TGTGCCAGCAGCCTACTATTAGGGGTTGGGCGGCGGGAGACTAGCACAGATACGCAGTATTTT
NA,11,TRBJ2-4,TRBV29-1,NA,CSVGRQDIQYF,TGCAGCGTTGGTCGCCAGGACATTCAGTACTTC
NA,15,TRBJ1-2,TRBV4-1,NA,CASSQERTVNYGYTF,TGCGCCAGCAGCCAAGAAAGAACGGTGAACTATGGCTACACCTTC
NA,18,TRBJ2-2,TRBV3-1/TRBV3-2,NA,CASSQGILGLGNTGELFF,TGTGCCAGCAGCCAAGGGATATTGGGACTCGGTAACACCGGGGAGCTGTTTTTT
NA,13,TRBJ1-2,TRBV10-1,NA,CASSESGTLSYTF,TGCGCCAGCAGTGAGTCCGGTACCCTCAGCTACACCTTC
NA,14,TRBJ2-7,TRBV2,NA,CASSVAVLSYEQYF,TGTGCCAGCAGTGTCGCAGTCCTCTCCTACGAGCAGTACTTC
NA,15,TRBJ2-1,TRBV19,NA,CASSDSQSSYNEQFF,TGTGCCAGCTCGGACTCTCAGAGCTCCTACAATGAGCAGTTCTTC
NA,13,TRBJ2-2,TRBV3-1/TRBV3-2,NA,CASSSRGTGELFF,TGTGCCAGCAGCTCAAGGGGAACCGGGGAGCTGTTTTTT
NA,15,TRBJ2-1,TRBV15,NA,CATSRSTGRYNEQFF,TGTGCCACCAGCAGATCGACAGGTCGCTACAATGAGCAGTTCTTC
NA,13,TRBJ1-2,TRBV5-1,NA,CASSPEGALGYTF,TGCGCCAGCAGTCCGGAAGGGGCGCTAGGCTACACCTTC
NA,15,TRBJ1-6,TRBV2,NA,CASSVRLGANSPLHF,TGTGCCAGCAGTGTCCGTCTAGGGGCAAATTCACCCCTCCACTTT
NA,17,TRBJ1-2,TRBV4-2,NA,CASSQDNLAEVFYGYTF,TGTGCCAGCAGCCAAGATAATTTGGCAGAGGTTTTCTATGGCTACACCTTC
NA,13,TRBJ2-1,TRBV12-3/TRBV12-4,NA,CASSTGQYNEQFF,TGTGCCAGCAGTACCGGACAATACAATGAGCAGTTCTTC
NA,19,TRBJ2-2,TRBV24-1,NA,CATSDYSGPRRINTGELFF,TGTGCCACCAGTGATTATAGCGGCCCAAGACGGATCAACACCGGGGAGCTGTTTTTT